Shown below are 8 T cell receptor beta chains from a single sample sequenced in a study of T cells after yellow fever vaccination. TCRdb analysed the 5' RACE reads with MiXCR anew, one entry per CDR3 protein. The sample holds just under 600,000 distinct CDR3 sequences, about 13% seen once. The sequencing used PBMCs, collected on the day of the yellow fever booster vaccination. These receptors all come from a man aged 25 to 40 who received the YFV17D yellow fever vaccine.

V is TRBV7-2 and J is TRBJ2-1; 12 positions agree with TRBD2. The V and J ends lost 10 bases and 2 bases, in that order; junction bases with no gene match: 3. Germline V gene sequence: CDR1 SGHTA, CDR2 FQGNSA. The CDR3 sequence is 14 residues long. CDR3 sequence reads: CATRLAGAYNEQFF. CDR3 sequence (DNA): TGTGCCACTAGACTAGCGGGAGCCTACAATGAGCAGTTCTTC.

CDR3 nucleotides: TGCGCCAGCAGCCAAGTGGACAGGGGGCTTGGAGAGCAGTACTTC. This translates into CASSQVDRGLGEQYF. The rearrangement joins TRBV4-3 to TRBJ2-7, with 11 bases that match TRBD1. From germline, CDR1 is LGHNA and CDR2 YSLEER. V shed 1 base and J 7 bases; nucleotides not matched to a gene: 6. CDR3 size: 15 residues.

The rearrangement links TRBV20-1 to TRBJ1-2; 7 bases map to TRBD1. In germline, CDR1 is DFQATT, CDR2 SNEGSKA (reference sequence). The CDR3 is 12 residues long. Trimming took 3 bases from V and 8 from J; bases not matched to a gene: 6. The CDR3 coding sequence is TGCAGTGCTAGGGTAGGAGGGGGCGGCTACACCTTC. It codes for CSARVGGGGYTF.

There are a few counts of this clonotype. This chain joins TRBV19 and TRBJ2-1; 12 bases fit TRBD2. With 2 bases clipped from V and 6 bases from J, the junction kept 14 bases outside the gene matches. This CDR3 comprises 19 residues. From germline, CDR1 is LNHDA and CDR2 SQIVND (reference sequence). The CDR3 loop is CASSIFAVTSGRNGNEQFF. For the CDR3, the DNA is TGTGCCAGTAGTATATTCGCCGTGACTAGCGGGAGAAATGGCAATGAGCAGTTCTTC.

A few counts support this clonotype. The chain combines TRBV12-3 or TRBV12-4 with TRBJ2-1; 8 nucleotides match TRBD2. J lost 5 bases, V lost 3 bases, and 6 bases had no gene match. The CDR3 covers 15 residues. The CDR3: CASSFMTSANNEQFF. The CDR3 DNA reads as TGTGCCAGCAGTTTCATGACTAGCGCGAACAATGAGCAGTTCTTC.

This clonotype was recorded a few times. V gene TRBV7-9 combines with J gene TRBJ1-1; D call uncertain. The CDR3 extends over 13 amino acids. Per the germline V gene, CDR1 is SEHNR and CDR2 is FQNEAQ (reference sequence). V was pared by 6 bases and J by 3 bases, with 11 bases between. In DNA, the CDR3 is TGTGCCAGCAGTTCTAGATGGGACACTGAAGCTTTCTTT. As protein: CASSSRWDTEAFF.

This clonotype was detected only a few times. For the CDR3, the DNA is TGTGCCAGCAGCCCCCCCCGGCCAAGGATAGGGTCACCCCTCCACTTT. Translating it yields CASSPPRPRIGSPLHF. V usage is TRBV7-2 and J usage is TRBJ1-6, with D unresolved. CDR3 length equals 16 residues. Germline CDR1 reads SGHTA; CDR2 reads FQGNSA. Between the trimmed V and J ends, which lost 5 bases and 10 bases, there was a span of 21 bases.

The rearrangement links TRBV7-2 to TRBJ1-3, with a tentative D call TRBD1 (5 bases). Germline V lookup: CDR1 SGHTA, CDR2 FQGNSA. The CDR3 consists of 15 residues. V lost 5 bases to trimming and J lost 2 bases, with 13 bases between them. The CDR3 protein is CASSPRGGTGNTIYF. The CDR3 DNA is TGTGCCAGCAGCCCCCGCGGGGGGACTGGAAACACCATATATTTT.